Only a few counts were recorded for the clone carrying this T cell receptor (beta chain). TCRdb ran MiXCR on the 5' RACE reads and lists one entry per CDR3 protein. The table lists about 660,000 distinct CDR3 sequences, under 9% of them singletons. The data were taken from a study of identical twins. The CDR3 runs to 13 residues. The same sample was also studied in work on yellow fever vaccine responses in identical twins.

The chain is built from TRBV21-1 and TRBJ2-7; TRBD1 is taken as the D call from the table, unchecked against the DNA. TRBV21-1 is labeled a pseudogene. This TCR derives from a woman aged 18-29 years in good health. Sequenced: PBMCs. The CDR3 DNA follows: TGTGCCAGCAGCAACCGGGTCACCTACGAGCAGTACTTC. This encodes CASSNRVTYEQYF.